This paragraph reports one T cell receptor (beta chain). The data were taken from a study of shared clonotypes between healthy human individuals. Study-level information: Aged between 18 and 49, the donors were a couple of women and three men.

The data were produced by immunoSEQ multiplex PCR, yet TCRdb's version contains in-frame clones alone and is incomplete. Of around 940,000 clones listed, 76% were seen once; the top ten hold about 1.5%. V gave up 0 bases and J gave up 4 bases, with 9 bases separating them. Germline CDR1 MNHNY, CDR2 SVGAGI (reference sequence). This CDR3 is 14 amino acids long. This TCR came from a young man in good health. The sample consisted of memory CD4+ T cells sorted from blood. Indicated subset: CD45RA-negative fraction. V is TRBV6-6 and J is TRBJ2-5; no definite D call. CDR3 amino acids: CASSYSRLRETQYF. The CDR3 coding sequence is TGTGCCAGCAGTTACTCGAGGTTACGAGAGACCCAGTACTTC.